This T cell receptor beta chain comes out of a study of blood T cell repertoires in COVID-19 (dated by TCRdb to about 2020). Some background on the complete study: Collaborator samples came from the United States, Italy and Spain and covered acute and convalescent phases of COVID-19. Where available, HLA class I and class II types were obtained from metadata supplied by the sample provider rather than from assay-based typing. A freely available public database, intended as a resource for researchers studying the immune response to SARS-CoV-2, is where the repertoires were released. Samples were obtained from the ongoing ImmuneRACE study (first 160 participants) and from 1,254 subjects provided by 6 global collaborators. Nearly every sample came with metadata listing a de-identified subject ID, COVID-19 status, age in years and sex. Deeply sampled blood TCRbeta repertoires from subjects exposed to, actively infected with, or recovered from COVID-19 were included in the dataset. The material from the prospective study consisted of cDNA or gDNA derived from T cells, B-cell-depleted T cells, or PBMCs. The investigation overall reported the following: The quantity of clinical and demographic metadata differed by source and by participant and was supplied without curation.

As regards this clone: Its antigen has not been determined. Within one base of it there is no much larger clone, and no base qualities were kept.

TCRbeta CDR3 regions were amplified from genomic DNA by means of the immunoSEQ Assay, a bias-controlled multiplex PCR. In the authors' own workflow: Within the assay, amplification of reference gene primers was used to estimate how many nucleated cells each sample contained. Sequence reads were collapsed and filtered to measure the absolute abundance of every unique TCRbeta CDR3 rearrangement. For each sample, productive Simpson clonality was calculated as the square root of Simpson's diversity index over productive rearrangements. The table comes from immuneACCESS by way of TCRdb, which keeps in-frame sequences with V and J called. Part of the clones is missing from these tables; in studies checked, under half for an unresolved V gene and the rest for unknown reasons. V, J and clone size are those of that table, while D and trimming were read from the DNA. For this sample there are about 100,000 clones; approximately 85% appear just once. The ten largest clones take up 5.5% to 8% of the sample.

Whole blood was collected in K2EDTA tubes by collaborating institutions according to the institutions' own protocols. For TCRbeta analysis, collaborators shipped samples in one of three forms: frozen whole blood, isolated PBMCs, or DNA extracted from either of those sample types. The receptor was isolated from an older woman with acute or convalescent COVID-19. Sequencing used peripheral blood.

The CDR3 reads as follows: CASSPSGTEYEQFF. The nucleotide sequence is TGTGCCAGCAGCCCGTCCGGGACAGAGTATGAGCAGTTCTTC. The receptor chain draws on TRBV3-1 (or the pseudogene TRBV3-2) and TRBJ2-1, with 7 junctional bases fitting TRBD1. From V the trimming removes 4 bases and from J it removes 8 bases, while the gene matches leave 8 bases of the junction unaccounted for. Its CDR3 holds 14 amino acids, cysteine through phenylalanine. The kept DNA is CDR3 alone, 42 bases in frame from the first base. Looking up the germline V gene (reference sequence) yields CDR1 LGHDT and CDR2 YNNKEL.